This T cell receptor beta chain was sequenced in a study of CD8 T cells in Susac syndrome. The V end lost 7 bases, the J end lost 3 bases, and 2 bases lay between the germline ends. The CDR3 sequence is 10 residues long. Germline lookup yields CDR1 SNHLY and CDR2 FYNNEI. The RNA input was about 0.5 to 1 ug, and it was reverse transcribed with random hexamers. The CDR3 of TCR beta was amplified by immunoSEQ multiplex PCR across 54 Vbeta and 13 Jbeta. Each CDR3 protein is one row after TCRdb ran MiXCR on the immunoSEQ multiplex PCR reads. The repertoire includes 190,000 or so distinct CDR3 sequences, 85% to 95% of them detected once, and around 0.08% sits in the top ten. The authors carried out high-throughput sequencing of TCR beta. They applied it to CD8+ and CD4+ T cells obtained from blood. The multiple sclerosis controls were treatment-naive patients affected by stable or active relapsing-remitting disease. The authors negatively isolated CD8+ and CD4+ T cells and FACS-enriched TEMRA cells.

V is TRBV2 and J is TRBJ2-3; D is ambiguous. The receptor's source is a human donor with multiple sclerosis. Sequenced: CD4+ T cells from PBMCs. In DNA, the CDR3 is TGTGCCAGCAAGACAGATACGCAGTATTTT. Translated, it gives CASKTDTQYF.